This TCR beta chain was sequenced for a study of blood T cell repertoires in COVID-19. Study as a whole: From the United States, Italy and Spain came samples of acute and convalescent COVID-19. From T cells, B-cell-depleted T cells, or PBMCs came the material, which was cDNA or gDNA.

Original analysis: Amplified reference gene primers provided the basis for estimating nucleated cell counts. Assay used: immunoSEQ multiplex PCR; TCRdb lists only in-frame clones, some missing. The V and J calls and clone size are taken from that table; D and trimming were inferred from the DNA. The sample holds roughly 45,000 clones; about 92% are singletons and the top ten take under 20%. The CDR3 covers 14 residues. Trimming removed 7 bases from V and 0 bases from J; junction bases left unmatched: 1. Germline V gives CDR1 SNHLY, CDR2 FYNNEI. The chain employs TRBV2 and TRBJ2-5; 11 positions agree with TRBD2. The sequence was collected from a man aged 65 to 85 with active COVID-19. What was sequenced was peripheral blood. Here the CDR3 reads CASTSGGYQETQYF. CDR3 sequence (DNA): TGTGCCAGCACTAGCGGGGGGTACCAAGAGACCCAGTACTTC.